This T cell receptor (beta chain) was sequenced during a study of T cell responses to AZD1222 COVID-19 vaccine. Here immunoSEQ multiplex PCR was the method, and the copy in TCRdb shows in-frame clones only, minus some. The data hold roughly 140,000 clones, with about 92% observed a single time. The germline V and J ends were trimmed by 2 bases and 9 bases, with 8 bases remaining between them. The CDR3 runs to 12 residues. The germline CDR1 and CDR2 sequences are SGHDN and FVKESK. The specimen was peripheral blood, collected on day 0 of AZD1222 vaccination. J is TRBJ1-5 and V is TRBV14, with D perhaps TRBD1 (5 bases). This sequence was found in an adult in good health. CDR3: CASSQQGAPQHF. CDR3 bases: TGTGCCAGCAGCCAACAGGGAGCGCCCCAGCATTTT.